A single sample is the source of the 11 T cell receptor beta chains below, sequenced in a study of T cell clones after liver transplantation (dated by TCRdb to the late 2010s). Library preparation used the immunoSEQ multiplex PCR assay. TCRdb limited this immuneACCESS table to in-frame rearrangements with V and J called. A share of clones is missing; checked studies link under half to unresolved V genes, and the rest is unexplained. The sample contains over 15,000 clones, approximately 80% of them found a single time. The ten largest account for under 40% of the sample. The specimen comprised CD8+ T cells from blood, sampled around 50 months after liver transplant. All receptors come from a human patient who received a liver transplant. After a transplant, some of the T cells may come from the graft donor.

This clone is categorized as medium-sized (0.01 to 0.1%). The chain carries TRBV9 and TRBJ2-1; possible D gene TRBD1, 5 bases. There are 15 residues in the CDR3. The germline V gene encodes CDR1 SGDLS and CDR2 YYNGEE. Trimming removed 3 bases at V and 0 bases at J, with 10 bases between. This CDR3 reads CASSADQGSYNEQFF. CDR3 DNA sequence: TGTGCCAGCAGCGCCGATCAGGGCTCCTACAATGAGCAGTTCTTC.

CDR3 amino acids: CASSQGPPPGTNEKLFF. CDR3 DNA sequence: TGCGCCAGCAGCCAGGGGCCCCCGCCCGGCACTAATGAAAAACTGTTTTTT. The rearrangement uses TRBV4-3 and TRBJ1-4, with TRBD1 as a possible D gene (5 bases). The germline V gene has CDR1 LGHNA and CDR2 YSLEER. This CDR3 spans 17 amino acids. Trimming stripped 3 bases from V and 2 bases from J, with 16 bases between.

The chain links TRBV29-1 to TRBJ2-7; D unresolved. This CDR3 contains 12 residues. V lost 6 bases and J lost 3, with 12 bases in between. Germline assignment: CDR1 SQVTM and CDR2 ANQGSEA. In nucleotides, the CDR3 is TGCAGCGTCGAGGAAAGGGACTACGAGCAGTACTTC. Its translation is CSVEERDYEQYF.

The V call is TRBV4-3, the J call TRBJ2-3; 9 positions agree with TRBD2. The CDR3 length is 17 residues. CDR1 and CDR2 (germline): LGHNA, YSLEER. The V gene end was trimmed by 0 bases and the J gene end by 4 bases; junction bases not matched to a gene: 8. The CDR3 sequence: CASSQEMVAGDSDTQYF. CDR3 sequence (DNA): TGCGCCAGCAGCCAAGAAATGGTAGCGGGAGACTCAGATACGCAGTATTTT.

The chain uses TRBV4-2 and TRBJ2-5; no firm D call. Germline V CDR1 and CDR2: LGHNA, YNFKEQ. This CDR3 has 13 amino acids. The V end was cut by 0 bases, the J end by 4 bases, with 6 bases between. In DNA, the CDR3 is TGTGCCAGCAGCCAAGAGTCTCGAGAGACCCAGTACTTC. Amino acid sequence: CASSQESRETQYF.

The CDR3 DNA follows: TGTGCCACCAGCAGAGATTTGTCCATACAAGAGACCCAGTACTTC. This encodes CATSRDLSIQETQYF. The rearrangement links TRBV15 to TRBJ2-5; D uncertain. V was pared by 0 bases and J by 2 bases, with 10 bases between. The CDR3 sequence is 15 residues long. Per the germline V gene, CDR1 is LNHNV and CDR2 is YYDKDF (reference sequence). The full variable domain, with the rest looked up from reference TRBV15 and TRBJ2-5, is DAMVIQNPRYQVTQFGKPVTLSCSQTLNHNVMYWYQQKSSQAPKLLFHYYDKDFNNEADTPDNFQSRRPNTSFCFLDIRSPGLGDTAMYLCATSRDLSIQETQYFGPGTRLLVL.

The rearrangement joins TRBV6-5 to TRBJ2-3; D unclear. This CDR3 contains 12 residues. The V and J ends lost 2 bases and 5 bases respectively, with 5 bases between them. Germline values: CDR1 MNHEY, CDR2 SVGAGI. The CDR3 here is CASSYPGDTQYF. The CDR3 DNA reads TGTGCCAGCAGTTACCCGGGAGATACGCAGTATTTT.

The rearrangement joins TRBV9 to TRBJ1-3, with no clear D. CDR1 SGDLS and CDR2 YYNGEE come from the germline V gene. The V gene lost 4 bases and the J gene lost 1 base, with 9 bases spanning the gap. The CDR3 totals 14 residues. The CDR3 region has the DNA TGTGCCAGCAGCCCCCCCGTTTCTGGAAACACCATATATTTT. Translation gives CASSPPVSGNTIYF.

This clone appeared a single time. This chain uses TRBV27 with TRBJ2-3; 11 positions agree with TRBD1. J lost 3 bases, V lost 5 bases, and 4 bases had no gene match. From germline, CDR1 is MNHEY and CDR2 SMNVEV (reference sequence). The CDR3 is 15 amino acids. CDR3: CASSRGQGATDTQYF. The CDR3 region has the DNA TGTGCCAGCAGTCGTGGACAGGGGGCGACAGATACGCAGTATTTT.

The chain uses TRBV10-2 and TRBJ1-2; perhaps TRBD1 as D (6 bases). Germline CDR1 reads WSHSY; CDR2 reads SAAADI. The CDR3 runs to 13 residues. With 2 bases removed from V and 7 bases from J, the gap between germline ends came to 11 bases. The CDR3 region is CASSEHRVRGYTF. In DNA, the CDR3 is TGCGCCAGCAGTGAGCACAGGGTTCGTGGCTACACCTTC.

CDR3 in DNA: TGTGCCAGCAGTTCGACAGGACAAGTGAGGAATCAAGAGACCCAGTACTTC. Amino acid sequence: CASSSTGQVRNQETQYF. The chain has TRBV27 and TRBJ2-5, with a tentative D call TRBD1 (6 bases). V was shortened by 4 bases and J by 2 bases, with 20 bases between the two germline ends. CDR1 is MNHEY and CDR2 is SMNVEV in the germline V gene (reference sequence). CDR3 length: 17 amino acids.